This is a list of T cell receptor beta chains from one sample in a study of spatial heterogeneity in lung cancer. TCRdb processed the 5' RACE reads anew with MiXCR; each CDR3 protein has one entry. In the table there are about 82,000 distinct CDR3 sequences, around 12% of which are singletons. This specimen was PBMCs, taken at surgery. The receptors originated from a male donor with early-stage non-small cell lung cancer. Each CDR3 is given with its conserved first and last residue. The order of the fields is J gene, V gene, clone size, D gene, CDR3 protein, CDR3 DNA. The D gene is left open where the match is weak. Clone sizes are given selectively: once, few, many, or a class where the clone is expanded.

J gene: TRBJ1-1
V gene: TRBV4-1
clone size: few
D gene: NA
CDR3 protein: CASSLRENLGSTEAFF
CDR3 DNA: TGCGCCAGCAGCCTCCGAGAGAACCTGGGGTCGACTGAAGCTTTCTTT

J gene: TRBJ1-4
V gene: TRBV3-1
clone size: NA
D gene: NA
CDR3 protein: CASSPIRGEKLFF
CDR3 DNA: TGTGCCAGCAGCCCCATCAGAGGGGAAAAACTGTTTTTT

J gene: TRBJ1-3
V gene: TRBV4-1
clone size: NA
D gene: NA
CDR3 protein: CASSQDKNTIYF
CDR3 DNA: TGCGCCAGCAGCCAAGATAAAAACACCATATATTTT

J gene: TRBJ1-1
V gene: TRBV4-1
clone size: many
D gene: NA
CDR3 protein: CASSQERGGWTEAFF
CDR3 DNA: TGCGCCAGCAGCCAAGAAAGGGGGGGTTGGACTGAAGCTTTCTTT

J gene: TRBJ2-3
V gene: TRBV5-1
clone size: NA
D gene: NA
CDR3 protein: CASSGDSFTDTQYF
CDR3 DNA: TGCGCCAGCAGCGGTGACTCGTTCACAGATACGCAGTATTTT

J gene: TRBJ1-5
V gene: TRBV4-1
clone size: many
D gene: TRBD1
CDR3 protein: CASSQRDRGMESNQPQHF
CDR3 DNA: TGCGCCAGCAGCCAGAGGGACAGGGGGATGGAAAGCAATCAGCCCCAGCATTTT

J gene: TRBJ2-7
V gene: TRBV3-1
clone size: NA
D gene: TRBD2
CDR3 protein: CASSRAGGPHEQYF
CDR3 DNA: TGTGCCAGCAGTCGGGCGGGAGGGCCCCACGAGCAGTACTTC

J gene: TRBJ1-1
V gene: TRBV2
clone size: few
D gene: NA
CDR3 protein: CASSEGAGVNEAFF
CDR3 DNA: TGTGCCAGCAGTGAAGGGGCAGGGGTCAATGAAGCTTTCTTT

J gene: TRBJ2-5
V gene: TRBV6-1
clone size: few
D gene: NA
CDR3 protein: CASSEGQGFQETQYF
CDR3 DNA: TGTGCCAGCAGTGAAGGACAAGGGTTCCAAGAGACCCAGTACTTC

J gene: TRBJ2-5
V gene: TRBV6-2/TRBV6-3
clone size: NA
D gene: TRBD1
CDR3 protein: CASSSPDREETQYF
CDR3 DNA: TGTGCCAGCAGTTCCCCCGACAGGGAAGAGACCCAGTACTTC

J gene: TRBJ2-3
V gene: TRBV6-2/TRBV6-3
clone size: NA
D gene: TRBD2
CDR3 protein: CASSYSSTSGREDTQYF
CDR3 DNA: TGTGCCAGCAGTTACTCCTCGACTAGCGGAAGGGAAGATACGCAGTATTTT

J gene: TRBJ1-2
V gene: TRBV5-6
clone size: few
D gene: NA
CDR3 protein: CASSLAPSESYGYTF
CDR3 DNA: TGTGCCAGCAGCTTGGCGCCCTCAGAAAGCTATGGCTACACCTTC

J gene: TRBJ2-5
V gene: TRBV10-3
clone size: NA
D gene: NA
CDR3 protein: CAISAAEEETQYF
CDR3 DNA: TGTGCCATCAGTGCAGCGGAGGAAGAGACCCAGTACTTC

J gene: TRBJ2-5
V gene: TRBV29-1
clone size: NA
D gene: NA
CDR3 protein: CSVDSRETQYF
CDR3 DNA: TGCAGCGTTGACAGCCGCGAGACCCAGTACTTC

J gene: TRBJ2-5
V gene: TRBV2
clone size: NA
D gene: TRBD2
CDR3 protein: CASSVTRGGGETQYF
CDR3 DNA: TGTGCCAGCAGTGTGACGCGGGGGGGCGGAGAGACCCAGTACTTC

J gene: TRBJ1-1
V gene: TRBV29-1
clone size: few
D gene: TRBD1
CDR3 protein: CSVERDRGGTEAFF
CDR3 DNA: TGCAGCGTTGAACGTGACAGGGGAGGCACTGAAGCTTTCTTT

J gene: TRBJ2-7
V gene: TRBV4-2
clone size: NA
D gene: TRBD1
CDR3 protein: CASSQDRTGYSYEQYF
CDR3 DNA: TGTGCCAGCAGCCAAGACCGGACAGGGTACTCCTACGAGCAGTACTTC

J gene: TRBJ2-3
V gene: TRBV5-1
clone size: few
D gene: TRBD2
CDR3 protein: CASSLSSGGAKDTQYF
CDR3 DNA: TGCGCCAGCAGCTTGTCTAGCGGGGGGGCCAAAGATACGCAGTATTTT

J gene: TRBJ2-1
V gene: TRBV29-1
clone size: NA
D gene: NA
CDR3 protein: CSVSTTGEQFF
CDR3 DNA: TGCAGCGTCTCTACTACCGGTGAGCAGTTCTTC

J gene: TRBJ2-1
V gene: TRBV4-1
clone size: NA
D gene: NA
CDR3 protein: CASSQETGTPNEQFF
CDR3 DNA: TGCGCCAGCAGCCAAGAAACGGGTACCCCCAATGAGCAGTTCTTC

J gene: TRBJ1-5
V gene: TRBV10-3
clone size: few
D gene: NA
CDR3 protein: CAISAQEFQPQHF
CDR3 DNA: TGTGCCATCAGTGCTCAGGAATTCCAGCCCCAGCATTTT

J gene: TRBJ2-3
V gene: TRBV20-1
clone size: NA
D gene: NA
CDR3 protein: CSASDRSGADTQYF
CDR3 DNA: TGCAGTGCTAGCGACCGGTCGGGCGCAGATACGCAGTATTTT

J gene: TRBJ1-2
V gene: TRBV18
clone size: few
D gene: NA
CDR3 protein: CASSPPMGDIYGYTF
CDR3 DNA: TGTGCCAGCTCACCACCGATGGGAGATATCTATGGCTACACCTTC

J gene: TRBJ2-1
V gene: TRBV27
clone size: NA
D gene: TRBD1
CDR3 protein: CASSLYRGDEQFF
CDR3 DNA: TGTGCCAGCAGTTTATACAGGGGAGATGAGCAGTTCTTC

J gene: TRBJ2-3
V gene: TRBV18
clone size: NA
D gene: TRBD1
CDR3 protein: CASSLVGQGNTDTQYF
CDR3 DNA: TGTGCCAGCTCACTCGTGGGACAGGGGAACACAGATACGCAGTATTTT

J gene: TRBJ2-7
V gene: TRBV20-1
clone size: many
D gene: TRBD2
CDR3 protein: CSARDKGLAPTYEQYF
CDR3 DNA: TGCAGTGCTAGAGATAAGGGACTAGCGCCAACCTACGAGCAGTACTTC

J gene: TRBJ2-2
V gene: TRBV19
clone size: few
D gene: NA
CDR3 protein: CASGGGPAPRTGELFF
CDR3 DNA: TGTGCCAGTGGCGGAGGACCGGCGCCTCGGACCGGGGAGCTGTTTTTT

J gene: TRBJ2-1
V gene: TRBV11-2
clone size: NA
D gene: NA
CDR3 protein: CASKALTYNEQFF
CDR3 DNA: TGTGCCAGCAAAGCACTCACTTACAATGAGCAGTTCTTC

J gene: TRBJ2-7
V gene: TRBV4-1
clone size: few
D gene: TRBD2
CDR3 protein: CASSPWGGVYEQYF
CDR3 DNA: TGCGCCAGCAGCCCCTGGGGAGGGGTCTACGAGCAGTACTTC

J gene: TRBJ1-2
V gene: TRBV29-1
clone size: few
D gene: TRBD1
CDR3 protein: CSVQDRGTGYTF
CDR3 DNA: TGCAGCGTTCAGGACAGGGGTACTGGCTACACCTTC

J gene: TRBJ1-1
V gene: TRBV12-3/TRBV12-4
clone size: few
D gene: TRBD1
CDR3 protein: CASSLGQGRHTEAFF
CDR3 DNA: TGTGCCAGCAGTCTGGGACAGGGAAGGCACACTGAAGCTTTCTTT

J gene: TRBJ2-3
V gene: TRBV6-1
clone size: many
D gene: TRBD2
CDR3 protein: CASSERGDSDTQYF
CDR3 DNA: TGTGCCAGCAGCGAGCGGGGGGACTCAGATACGCAGTATTTT

J gene: TRBJ2-5
V gene: TRBV10-3
clone size: NA
D gene: NA
CDR3 protein: CAIRDTQETQYF
CDR3 DNA: TGTGCCATTAGGGACACCCAAGAGACCCAGTACTTC

J gene: TRBJ2-5
V gene: TRBV6-5
clone size: few
D gene: TRBD1
CDR3 protein: CASSSLTGGQETQYF
CDR3 DNA: TGTGCCAGCAGTTCGTTGACAGGGGGACAAGAGACCCAGTACTTC

J gene: TRBJ1-1
V gene: TRBV7-2
clone size: few
D gene: NA
CDR3 protein: CASSYRLMNTEAFF
CDR3 DNA: TGTGCCAGCAGCTATCGACTTATGAACACTGAAGCTTTCTTT

J gene: TRBJ1-2
V gene: TRBV6-5
clone size: NA
D gene: TRBD1
CDR3 protein: CASSYGQGLRLPF
CDR3 DNA: TGTGCCAGCAGTTACGGACAGGGGCTCCGGCTACCCTTC

J gene: TRBJ2-3
V gene: TRBV29-1
clone size: NA
D gene: TRBD2
CDR3 protein: CSVSRDPSGGDTQYF
CDR3 DNA: TGCAGCGTTTCCCGGGATCCTAGCGGGGGAGATACGCAGTATTTT

J gene: TRBJ1-2
V gene: TRBV27
clone size: few
D gene: NA
CDR3 protein: CASSLGRGDGYTF
CDR3 DNA: TGTGCCAGCAGTTTAGGGCGGGGTGATGGCTACACCTTC

J gene: TRBJ1-1
V gene: TRBV7-2
clone size: many
D gene: NA
CDR3 protein: CASSLGGQRNTEAFF
CDR3 DNA: TGTGCCAGCAGCTTAGGTGGACAAAGGAACACTGAAGCTTTCTTT

J gene: TRBJ2-1
V gene: TRBV29-1
clone size: few
D gene: NA
CDR3 protein: CSVEWGTSSYNEQFF
CDR3 DNA: TGCAGCGTTGAATGGGGGACCTCCTCCTACAATGAGCAGTTCTTC